The rows below give T cell receptor beta chains drawn from one sample of a study of blood T cell repertoires in COVID-19. Repertoires were generated with immunoSEQ multiplex PCR, while TCRdb's copy carries only in-frame clones and drops some. The table lists 260,000 or so clones, 88% of them singletons, with roughly 1.2% in the top ten. The specimen sequenced was PBMCs or T cells enriched from blood (not recorded which). The receptors were gathered from a woman in her thirties or forties with acute COVID-19. Each CDR3 is given with its conserved first and last residue. Fields, in order: V gene, clone size, D gene, J gene, CDR3 protein, CDR3 DNA. The D gene is left open where the match is weak. Size values are once, few and many counts, or a class for expanded clones, and some rows have none.

TRBV3-1/TRBV3-2	.	.	TRBJ1-5	CASSQEGSNQPQHF	TGTGCCAGCAGCCAAGAGGGCAGCAATCAGCCCCAGCATTTT
TRBV5-1	few	.	TRBJ2-3	CASSITGRVSTDTQYF	TGCGCCAGCAGCATCACAGGGAGGGTTAGCACAGATACGCAGTATTTT
TRBV9	.	TRBD1	TRBJ2-2	CASSVHRGDTGELFF	TGTGCCAGCAGCGTCCACAGGGGCGACACCGGGGAGCTGTTTTTT
TRBV3-1/TRBV3-2	few	TRBD1	TRBJ2-5	CASSQRTGLDGTQYF	TGTGCCAGCAGCCAACGGACAGGTCTTGATGGGACCCAGTACTTC
TRBV9	once	.	TRBJ1-1	CASSFREGMNTEAFF	TGTGCCAGCAGCTTTAGGGAGGGCATGAACACTGAAGCTTTCTTT
TRBV7-3	.	.	TRBJ1-1	CASSTQQGGYTEAFF	TGTGCCAGCAGCACCCAACAGGGAGGGTACACTGAAGCTTTCTTT
TRBV11-3	.	.	TRBJ1-4	CASSLGGGPLFF	TGTGCCAGCAGCTTAGGGGGGGGACCGCTGTTTTTT
TRBV30	.	TRBD1	TRBJ1-1	CAWQLRGQGNTEAFF	TGTGCCTGGCAGCTAAGGGGACAGGGGAACACTGAAGCTTTCTTT
TRBV27	.	TRBD1	TRBJ1-2	CASSWDRGLYGYTF	TGTGCCAGCAGCTGGGACAGGGGTCTTTATGGCTACACCTTC
TRBV9	.	.	TRBJ2-3	CASSVLAALGTDTQYF	TGTGCCAGCAGCGTACTGGCGGCGTTGGGCACAGATACGCAGTATTTT
TRBV4-1	.	.	TRBJ1-2	CASSQDPWQAQGNGYTF	TGCGCCAGCAGCCAAGATCCATGGCAGGCCCAGGGGAATGGCTACACCTTC
TRBV7-8	.	.	TRBJ2-5	CASSSGTRNWETQYF	TGTGCCAGCAGCTCGGGGACACGAAATTGGGAGACCCAGTACTTC
TRBV5-1	once	.	TRBJ2-5	CASSLAVGKETQYF	TGCGCCAGCAGCTTGGCGGTCGGGAAAGAGACCCAGTACTTC
TRBV10-3	.	.	TRBJ2-7	CATNAGTEQYF	TGTGCCACGAACGCGGGGACCGAGCAGTACTTC
TRBV25-1	.	TRBD1	TRBJ2-7	CASSEYGTAYEQYF	TGTGCCAGCAGTGAATACGGGACAGCCTACGAGCAGTACTTC